The 30 T cell receptor beta chains reported below all come from one sample, sequenced in a study of T cell changes during pregnancy in multiple sclerosis. Measured with immunoSEQ multiplex PCR; TCRdb has only the in-frame clones, and not every one. The table records some 59,000 clones, roughly 87% of them present only once. This specimen consisted of peripheral blood, obtained in the first trimester of pregnancy. The source is a female donor with multiple sclerosis, enrolled in a pregnancy study.

V is TRBV21-1 and J is TRBJ1-1; the listed D gene, TRBD1, was not tested against the DNA. TRBV21-1 is labeled a pseudogene. The length of the CDR3 is 18 residues. As DNA, the CDR3 is TGTGCCAGCAGAAAGTGGGAAAAAGATGGGGCGTCGAACACTGAAGCTTTCTTT. This translates into CASRKWEKDGASNTEAFF.

This clone was counted a single time. The chain joins TRBV25-1 to TRBJ2-1; a weak D match, TRBD1 (5 bases). From germline, CDR1 is MGHDK and CDR2 SYGVNS. This CDR3 contains 14 residues. V lost 0 bases and J lost 5, with 8 bases in between. The CDR3 DNA reads as TGTGCCAGCAGTGAATATTCAGGGAACAATGAGCAGTTCTTC. It specifies CASSEYSGNNEQFF.

CDR3: CASSDGASLDTQYF. CDR3 in DNA: TGTGCCAGCAGTGACGGTGCTAGTTTAGATACGCAGTATTTT. The chain joins TRBV25-1 to TRBJ2-3, with D hard to call. CDR1 is MGHDK, CDR2 SYGVNS, per germline. Between the trimmed V and J ends, which lost 3 bases and 5 bases, there was a span of 12 bases. The CDR3 sequence is 14 residues long.

V usage is TRBV7-9 and J usage is TRBJ1-5; D possibly corresponds to TRBD1 (5 bases). The length of the CDR3 is 13 residues. The germline V gene has CDR1 SEHNR and CDR2 FQNEAQ (reference sequence). Trimming took 2 bases from V and 5 from J, leaving 7 bases between them. The CDR3 coding sequence is TGTGCCAGCAGCTTACAGGGTGATCAGCCCCAGCATTTT. Encoded protein: CASSLQGDQPQHF.

The rearrangement joins TRBV30 to TRBJ1-2; 7 bases are shared with TRBD1. The ends lost 0 bases at V and 4 bases at J; junction bases unmatched: 2. The V gene's germline CDR1 is GTSNPN and CDR2 SVGIG (reference sequence). The CDR3 runs to 13 residues. The CDR3 region has the DNA TGTGCCTGGAGTGTAGGGGGCGCCTATGGCTACACCTTC. Amino acids: CAWSVGGAYGYTF.

V is TRBV27 and J is TRBJ2-7; 7 nucleotides line up with TRBD1. CDR1 MNHEY and CDR2 SMNVEV come from the germline V gene (reference sequence). This CDR3 has 13 residues. V lost 5 bases to trimming and J lost 5 bases; unmatched junction nucleotides: 6. This CDR3 reads CASSLQGFNEQYF. In nucleotides, the CDR3 is TGTGCCAGCAGTCTACAGGGGTTTAACGAGCAGTACTTC.

The gene calls are TRBV11-2 and TRBJ1-1; 7 bases agree with TRBD1. The V segment lost 8 bases and the J segment 3 bases; nucleotides outside the gene matches: 6. The CDR3 consists of 13 residues. From germline, CDR1 is SGHAT and CDR2 FQNNGV. The DNA of the CDR3 is TGTGCCAGCGGGGGTCAGGGGGACACTGAAGCTTTCTTT. It is translated as CASGGQGDTEAFF. The full variable domain, with the rest looked up from reference TRBV11-2 and TRBJ1-1, is EAGVAQSPRYKIIEKRQSVAFWCNPISGHATLYWYQQILGQGPKLLIQFQNNGVVDDSQLPKDRFSAERLKGVDSTLKIQPAKLEDSAVYLCASGGQGDTEAFFGQGTRLTVV.

V usage is TRBV6-1 and J usage is TRBJ1-1; D uncertain. The V gene's germline CDR1 is MNHNS and CDR2 SASEGT. The V end lost 8 bases, the J end lost 0 bases, and 10 bases lay between the germline ends. The CDR3 length is 13 residues. CDR3 nucleotides: TGTGCCAGCCAGGTCGGCATGAACACTGAAGCTTTCTTT. It specifies CASQVGMNTEAFF.

The chain links TRBV6-1 to TRBJ2-6; tentatively, D is TRBD2 (5 bases). This CDR3 region has 16 residues. Germline assignment: CDR1 MNHNS and CDR2 SASEGT. V shed 3 bases and J shed 0 bases, with 9 bases lying between them. The CDR3 nucleotides are TGTGCCAGCAGTGAGCGGACTCGCTCTGGGGCCAACGTCCTGACTTTC. Protein product: CASSERTRSGANVLTF.

The gene calls are TRBV5-1 and TRBJ2-1; TRBD2 aligns across 13 bases. The J segment lost 6 bases and the V segment lost 5 bases, leaving 5 bases of the junction unmatched. The CDR3 covers 15 residues. Germline values: CDR1 SGHRS, CDR2 YFSETQ. The chain's CDR3 is CASRTSGGPVNEQFF. In DNA, the CDR3 is TGCGCCAGCAGGACTAGCGGGGGGCCTGTCAATGAGCAGTTCTTC.

This chain links TRBV13 with TRBJ2-2, with a possible D match to TRBD1 (5 bases). Trimming cost V 5 bases and J 4 bases, with 8 bases left between them. This CDR3 has 13 residues. CDR1 is PRHDT, CDR2 FYEKMQ, per germline (reference sequence). CDR3 bases: TGTGCCAGCAGCATTGACAGCACCGGGGAGCTGTTTTTT. Amino acids: CASSIDSTGELFF.

The genes are TRBV19 and TRBJ2-5; no clear D. Germline V gene data show CDR1 as LNHDA and CDR2 as SQIVND (reference sequence). With 2 bases removed from V and 5 bases from J, the gap between germline ends came to 9 bases. This CDR3 is built from 13 residues. The CDR3 DNA reads TGTGCCAGTAGTATAAACAAGTTGGAGACCCAGTACTTC. Amino acids: CASSINKLETQYF.

About this clone: In the same sample, other DNA sequences code for this CDR3. V gene TRBV7-9 combines with J gene TRBJ1-1; D gene ambiguous. Germline lookup yields CDR1 SEHNR and CDR2 FQNEAQ (reference sequence). V lost 5 bases and J 1 base, leaving 5 bases between the germline ends. CDR3 size: 12 residues. This CDR3 reads CASSQKNTEAFF. DNA of the CDR3: TGTGCCAGCAGCCAGAAGAACACTGAAGCTTTCTTT.

This chain joins TRBV25-1 and TRBJ2-2; D is perhaps TRBD2 (7 bases). Germline V gene lookup returns CDR1 MGHDK and CDR2 SYGVNS. Trimming left V 5 bases short and J 1 base short, with 14 bases between. The CDR3 totals 16 residues. CDR3 protein: CASSLKRGGNTGELFF. The CDR3 coding sequence is TGTGCCAGCAGTCTAAAGAGGGGGGGGAACACCGGGGAGCTGTTTTTT.

The chain uses TRBV5-5 and TRBJ1-1; TRBD1 agrees at 7 bases. CDR3 length: 19 residues. The junction had 21 bases not matched to a gene; V was cut back by 7 bases and J by 0 bases. Germline CDR1 SGHKS, CDR2 YYEKEE (reference sequence). The CDR3 protein is CASSSPTFRDRIMNTEAFF. DNA of the CDR3: TGTGCCAGCTCCAGTCCCACCTTCCGGGACAGAATTATGAACACTGAAGCTTTCTTT.

The V gene is TRBV5-5, the J gene TRBJ2-3; 13 nucleotides agree with TRBD2. Germline V gives CDR1 SGHKS, CDR2 YYEKEE (reference sequence). This CDR3 comprises 18 residues. V gave up 4 bases and J gave up 3 bases; unmatched junction bases: 11. CDR3 DNA: TGTGCCAGCAGCCCGGGACTAGCGGGAAGGTCGAGGACAGATACGCAGTATTTT. Translating it yields CASSPGLAGRSRTDTQYF.

The chain carries TRBV27 and TRBJ1-5; TRBD1 agrees at 8 bases. The V gene's germline CDR1 is MNHEY and CDR2 SMNVEV (reference sequence). The V segment lost 5 bases and the J segment 8 bases; nucleotides outside the gene matches: 8. This CDR3 contains 14 residues. In nucleotides, the CDR3 is TGTGCCAGCAGTCCACGACAGGGGTGGGAGCCCCAGCATTTT. Translating it yields CASSPRQGWEPQHF.

The genes are TRBV21-1 and TRBJ2-1; TRBD2, the D gene given by the table, was not confirmed from the DNA. TRBV21-1 is shown as a pseudogene. This CDR3 has 19 amino acids. CDR3 amino acids: CASSKEGGTSPIRGNEQFF. The DNA of the CDR3 is TGTGCCAGCAGCAAAGAGGGGGGGACTAGCCCGATCCGCGGCAATGAGCAGTTCTTC.

J is TRBJ2-7 and V is TRBV4-1; 7 bases are a match to TRBD2. This CDR3 has 15 amino acids. Germline CDR1 reads MGHRA; CDR2 reads YSYEKL. With V trimmed by 1 base and J by 0 bases, 3 bases remained unmatched. CDR3 DNA: TGCGCCAGCAGCCAAGGGGAGGGGATCTCCTACGAGCAGTACTTC. Translation gives CASSQGEGISYEQYF.

V is TRBV5-4 and J is TRBJ2-5; a possible D gene is TRBD1 (6 bases). With 3 bases removed from V and 0 bases from J, the gap between germline ends came to 21 bases. Germline V gene sequence: CDR1 SGHNT, CDR2 YYREEE (reference sequence). The CDR3 extends over 18 amino acids. CDR3 in DNA: TGTGCCAGCAGCTCACCGGAGTGGGCAGGGGACGACCAAGAGACCCAGTACTTC. As protein: CASSSPEWAGDDQETQYF.

This rearrangement joins TRBV30 to TRBJ1-4, with 9 bases lining up with TRBD1. The CDR3 totals 17 residues. The germline V gene encodes CDR1 GTSNPN and CDR2 SVGIG (reference sequence). The J segment lost 3 bases and the V segment lost 2 bases, leaving 10 bases of the junction unmatched. This chain's CDR3 is CAWSPGTGKIPNEKLFF. CDR3 bases: TGTGCCTGGAGTCCCGGGACAGGGAAAATACCTAATGAAAAACTGTTTTTT. The variable domain in full, with the rest retrieved from reference TRBV30 and TRBJ1-4, is SQTIHQWPATLVQPVGSPLSLECTVEGTSNPNLYWYRQAAGRGLQLLFYSVGIGQISSEVPQNLSASRPQDRQFILSSKKLLLSDSGFYLCAWSPGTGKIPNEKLFFGSGTQLSVL.

The chain couples TRBV11-2 to TRBJ2-3; TRBD2 agrees at 14 bases. In germline, CDR1 is SGHAT, CDR2 FQNNGV. The CDR3 runs to 19 residues. Trimming cost V 5 bases and J 1 base; bases outside gene matches: 11. CDR3 bases: TGTGCCAGCAGCCGACCGGGACTAGCGGGAGTGGGTGGCACAGATACGCAGTATTTT. This codes for CASSRPGLAGVGGTDTQYF. Together with reference TRBV11-2 and TRBJ2-3, the CDR3 gives the full variable domain: EAGVAQSPRYKIIEKRQSVAFWCNPISGHATLYWYQQILGQGPKLLIQFQNNGVVDDSQLPKDRFSAERLKGVDSTLKIQPAKLEDSAVYLCASSRPGLAGVGGTDTQYFGPGTRLTVL.

The chain recombines TRBV23-1 with TRBJ2-6, with a tentative D call TRBD2 (7 bases). TRBV23-1 is an open reading frame whose function is uncertain. This CDR3 region has 18 residues. Trimming removed 3 bases at V and 1 base at J, with 16 bases between. CDR3 sequence (DNA): TGCGCCAGCAGTCATAATTACGGGGGGCGGTCTGGGGCCAACGTCCTGACTTTC. Its protein is CASSHNYGGRSGANVLTF.

The chain uses TRBV27 and TRBJ2-5, with 12 bases matching TRBD2. The J segment lost 4 bases and the V segment lost 6 bases, leaving 3 bases of the junction unmatched. The CDR3 is 14 residues long. Germline CDR1 and CDR2: MNHEY and SMNVEV (reference sequence). CDR3 in amino acids: CASRRLAGVETQYF. The CDR3 bases are TGTGCCAGCAGGCGACTAGCGGGGGTAGAGACCCAGTACTTC.

The chain links TRBV5-1 to TRBJ1-5; D is unresolved. The CDR3 loop spans 15 amino acids. Trimming left V 4 bases short and J 3 bases short, with 14 bases between. The germline V gene has CDR1 SGHRS and CDR2 YFSETQ. CDR3 DNA: TGCGCCAGCAGCATAATCCCCGGGATCAATCAGCCCCAGCATTTT. It translates to CASSIIPGINQPQHF.

The J gene is TRBJ2-1, the V gene TRBV7-8; TRBD2 matches 11 bases. Germline trimming cut 1 base from V and 5 bases from J; bases unmatched to any gene: 4. The CDR3 has 16 residues. The germline CDR1 and CDR2 sequences are SGHVS and FQNEAQ. The CDR3 protein is CASSLGLAGGNNEQFF. DNA of the CDR3: TGTGCCAGCAGCTTAGGTCTAGCGGGAGGAAACAATGAGCAGTTCTTC.

The V and J genes are TRBV19 and TRBJ1-4; 8 bases line up with TRBD1. CDR1 is LNHDA and CDR2 is SQIVND in the germline V gene (reference sequence). CDR3 length: 14 amino acids. Unmatched junction bases numbered 6, after V lost 6 bases and J lost 6 bases. The CDR3 loop reads CASSGQGIYEKLFF. CDR3 bases: TGTGCCAGTAGCGGACAGGGAATATATGAAAAACTGTTTTTT.

The chain has TRBV10-3 and TRBJ2-2; D is unresolved. The CDR3 has 14 residues. V was pared by 4 bases and J by 0 bases, with 6 bases between. Germline lookup yields CDR1 ENHRY and CDR2 SYGVKD. The CDR3 nucleotides read TGTGCCATCAGTGGGGCCACGAACACCGGGGAGCTGTTTTTT. Translation: CAISGATNTGELFF.

The chain carries TRBV18 and TRBJ1-1; D remains unclear. The CDR3 spans 13 residues. The ends were cut back, 6 bases at V and 4 bases at J, with 12 bases in the middle. The germline gives CDR1 KGHSH, CDR2 LQKENI. CDR3 sequence (DNA): TGTGCCAGCTCGCTGACCGAGGGCACTGAAGCTTTCTTT. Protein product: CASSLTEGTEAFF.

The chain joins TRBV11-3 to TRBJ1-1; TRBD1 agrees at 7 bases. The CDR3 covers 13 residues. CDR1 and CDR2 (germline): SGHNT, YENEEA. Unmatched junction bases numbered 2, after V lost 4 bases and J lost 3 bases. The CDR3 here is CASSSTGHTEAFF. The CDR3 coding sequence is TGTGCCAGCAGCTCGACAGGGCACACTGAAGCTTTCTTT.